Each of the 12 T cell receptor beta chains below was sequenced from the same sample in a study of T cells after yellow fever vaccination. TCRdb processed the 5' RACE reads anew with MiXCR; each CDR3 protein has one entry. Of about 510,000 distinct CDR3 sequences listed, around a fifth are singletons. Sequences were derived from PBMCs, sampled approximately 22 days after the first yellow fever vaccination. These receptors came from a man aged 18 to 29 who received the YFV17D yellow fever vaccine.

This chain's CDR3 is CAPVSITNEKLFF. The CDR3 coding sequence is TGTGCCCCCGTTAGTATAACTAATGAAAAACTGTTTTTT. V gene TRBV24-1 combines with J gene TRBJ1-4; unclear D gene. The CDR3 sequence is 13 residues long. In germline, CDR1 is KGHDR, CDR2 SFDVKD. Trimming removed 12 bases at V and 1 base at J, with 11 bases between.

This clonotype was seen more than once but under ten times. As DNA, the CDR3 is TGCGCCAGCAGGTCCCTAGCGGGGGAAAGGGATACGCAGTATTTT. Its translation is CASRSLAGERDTQYF. This sequence joins TRBV10-2 and TRBJ2-3; the match to TRBD2 covers 10 bases. V lost 6 bases and J lost 6; bases outside the gene matches: 9. Germline V gives CDR1 WSHSY, CDR2 SAAADI. This CDR3 comprises 15 residues.

This clonotype showed up just a few times. This sequence joins TRBV27 and TRBJ2-3, with D tentatively TRBD2 (6 bases). Germline values: CDR1 MNHEY, CDR2 SMNVEV (reference sequence). The CDR3 totals 15 residues. Trimming left V 4 bases short and J 9 bases short, with 20 bases between. The chain's CDR3 is CASSSLGLSYTTQYF. The DNA of the CDR3 is TGTGCCAGCAGTTCCTTGGGACTCTCTTATACAACGCAGTATTTT.

The sample holds a few counts of this clonotype. The V call is TRBV4-3, the J call TRBJ2-5; D gene unclear. The CDR3 runs 13 residues. Germline V gene data show CDR1 as LGHNA and CDR2 as YSLEER. Trimming cost V 2 bases and J 5 bases, with 9 bases left between them. CDR3 residues: CASSQRLRETQYF. Written as DNA, the CDR3 is TGCGCCAGCAGCCAACGTCTCCGGGAGACCCAGTACTTC.

The CDR3 loop reads CASSFSMDRGRAVTGELFF. The CDR3 region has the DNA TGTGCCAGCAGCTTCAGCATGGACAGGGGGCGGGCAGTGACCGGGGAGCTGTTTTTT. The V gene is TRBV5-4, the J gene TRBJ2-2; 11 bases line up with TRBD1. Germline V gene data show CDR1 as SGHNT and CDR2 as YYREEE (reference sequence). This CDR3 contains 19 residues. V lost 2 bases and J lost 5; bases outside the gene matches: 14.

In this sample, this clonotype turned up a few times. The V and J genes are TRBV5-6 and TRBJ2-5; D possibly matches TRBD1 or TRBD2 (5 bases each). This CDR3 is 14 amino acids long. The germline CDR1 and CDR2 sequences are SGHDT and YYEEEE. Trimming removed 4 bases at V and 2 bases at J, with 12 bases between. CDR3 nucleotides: TGTGCCAGCAGCCTCAGGGACGAACAAGAGACCCAGTACTTC. Its translation: CASSLRDEQETQYF.

In this sample, this clonotype turned up a few times. The CDR3 region is CAISEQTGDTEAFF. CDR3 DNA: TGTGCCATCAGTGAGCAGACAGGGGACACTGAAGCTTTCTTT. The chain is built from TRBV10-3 and TRBJ1-1; 8 bases are a match to TRBD1. The CDR3 runs 14 residues. V lost 2 bases, J lost 3 bases, and 2 bases stayed unmatched. Germline assignment: CDR1 ENHRY and CDR2 SYGVKD.

The chain carries TRBV5-1 and TRBJ2-3; D is perhaps TRBD1 or TRBD2 (6 bases each). This CDR3 region has 17 residues. The V gene's germline CDR1 is SGHRS and CDR2 YFSETQ. Deletions cut 3 bases from V and 0 bases from J, with 17 bases between. CDR3 DNA sequence: TGCGCCAGCAGCTCCAGGCCGACGGGGGCTAGCACAGATACGCAGTATTTT. Its translation is CASSSRPTGASTDTQYF.

This clonotype was seen a handful of times. The gene calls are TRBV6-2 or TRBV6-3 and TRBJ1-1; 8 bases line up with TRBD1. CDR1 and CDR2 from the germline V gene are MNHEY and SVGEGT. Trimming cost V 9 bases and J 0 bases; bases outside gene matches: 15. This CDR3 spans 17 amino acids. CDR3 amino acids: CASFDPPGQAMNTEAFF. CDR3 nucleotides: TGTGCCAGTTTTGATCCCCCGGGACAGGCCATGAACACTGAAGCTTTCTTT.

The J gene is TRBJ2-7, the V gene TRBV7-9; D unclear. Between the trimmed V and J ends, which lost 5 bases and 2 bases, there was a span of 13 bases. Germline values: CDR1 SEHNR, CDR2 FQNEAQ (reference sequence). This CDR3 is 14 amino acids long. CDR3 bases: TGTGCCAGCAGCCCCCCGGGCCCGGCCTACGAGCAGTACTTC. Translated, it gives CASSPPGPAYEQYF. The variable domain in full, with the rest retrieved from reference TRBV7-9 and TRBJ2-7, is DTGVSQNPRHKITKRGQNVTFRCDPISEHNRLYWYRQTLGQGPEFLTYFQNEAQLEKSRLLSDRFSAERPKGSFSTLEIQRTEQGDSAMYLCASSPPGPAYEQYFGPGTRLTVT.

This rearrangement joins TRBV19 to TRBJ1-1; D is uncertain. The germline CDR1 and CDR2 sequences are LNHDA and SQIVND (reference sequence). Trimming left V 7 bases short and J 4 bases short, with 13 bases between. There are 13 residues in the CDR3. As DNA, the CDR3 is TGTGCCAGTACGGAGGGTCGGCGCACTGAAGCTTTCTTT. Translation gives CASTEGRRTEAFF.

The chain combines TRBV5-1 with TRBJ1-1; no definite D call. The CDR3 loop spans 17 amino acids. Germline V gives CDR1 SGHRS, CDR2 YFSETQ. V lost 0 bases, J lost 1 base, and 16 bases lay in between. This CDR3 is CASSLARASVRNTEAFF. As DNA, the CDR3 is TGCGCCAGCAGCTTGGCGCGGGCCTCCGTGCGGAACACTGAAGCTTTCTTT.